This T cell receptor beta chain was obtained from a study of control samples from healthy donors and cancer patients. The data were produced by immunoSEQ multiplex PCR, yet TCRdb's version contains in-frame clones alone and is incomplete. The data show roughly 70,000 clones, with 84% seen just once and approximately 30% held by the top ten. Between the trimmed V and J ends, which lost 5 bases and 4 bases, there was a span of 8 bases. Germline values: CDR1 SGHAT, CDR2 FQNNGV. CDR3 length equals 12 residues. V gene TRBV11-2 combines with J gene TRBJ1-2; D might be TRBD1 (5 bases). The clonotype comes from a man in his fifties or sixties in good health. The material sequenced was blood. CDR3 nucleotides: TGTGCCAGCAGCCCTCAGGGCTATGGCTACACCTTC. Translated, it gives CASSPQGYGYTF.